Many counts were recorded for the clone carrying this T cell receptor beta chain. Its antigen is unknown. Sequencing libraries for TCR beta were prepared with iRepertoire HTBI primers and Arm-PCR of CDR3 regions. TCRdb fed the multiplex PCR reads into MiXCR, producing one record per CDR3 protein. The repertoire consists of 350,000 to 450,000 distinct CDR3 sequences, with more than 20% occurring once and the leading ten covering less than 25%. Time point given: persistent/refractory GD, antithyroid drugs over 5 years with positive TRAb. RNA extracted from PBMCs served as the sequencing template. Doctors identified Graves' disease using the American Thyroid Association guidelines. There are 12 residues in the CDR3. CDR1 is MNHNS and CDR2 is SASEGT in the germline V gene. V shed 5 bases and J shed 5 bases, with 10 bases lying between them. The data belong to a study of regulatory T cells in long-lasting Graves disease. The wider study: With positive TSH receptor antibodies and over 5 years of antithyroid drugs, Graves' disease was considered persistent. Study-wide findings and caveats: There were preferences for TRBV28, TRBJ1-2 and TRBJ2-5 in persistent disease. TCR diversity was lower in persistent Graves' patients (versus newly diagnosed ones).

This receptor was obtained from a female donor with Graves disease. The starting material was peripheral blood mononuclear cells (PBMCs), obtained when the disease was refractory, from a patient treated with antithyroid drugs. The chain employs TRBV6-1 and TRBJ2-7; weak D call: TRBD2 (5 bases). The CDR3 sequence: CASSPRVNEQYF. The CDR3 DNA is TGTGCCAGCAGTCCGAGGGTAAACGAGCAGTACTTC.